Sequencing of this T cell receptor beta chain was carried out in a study of spatial heterogeneity in lung cancer. Study results and caveats: Counts of expanded alpha and beta TCRs within tumors tracked the tumor nonsynonymous mutation count.

Single TCR cDNA molecules each had their own unique molecular identifier. MiXCR, run by TCRdb on the 5' RACE reads, gives a single entry per CDR3 protein. The sample has about 27,000 distinct CDR3 sequences; 7.1% are singletons. CDR3 length: 12 amino acids. CDR1 and CDR2 from the germline V gene are MNHNY and SVGAGI (reference sequence). V was clipped by 2 bases and J by 8 bases, with 7 bases between them. This clonotype was observed a few times. Its antigen is unknown. The time point: sample taken at primary tumor resection. More than 70 TRACERx patients with early, untreated non-small cell lung cancer donated samples.

The source is a male donor with early-stage non-small cell lung cancer. The chain is built from TRBV6-6 and TRBJ1-3, with D uncertain. The material sequenced was lung tumor tissue, taken at surgery. CDR3 sequence (DNA): TGTGCCAGCAGTTACGGTTTGGACACCATATATTTT. Its translation is CASSYGLDTIYF.